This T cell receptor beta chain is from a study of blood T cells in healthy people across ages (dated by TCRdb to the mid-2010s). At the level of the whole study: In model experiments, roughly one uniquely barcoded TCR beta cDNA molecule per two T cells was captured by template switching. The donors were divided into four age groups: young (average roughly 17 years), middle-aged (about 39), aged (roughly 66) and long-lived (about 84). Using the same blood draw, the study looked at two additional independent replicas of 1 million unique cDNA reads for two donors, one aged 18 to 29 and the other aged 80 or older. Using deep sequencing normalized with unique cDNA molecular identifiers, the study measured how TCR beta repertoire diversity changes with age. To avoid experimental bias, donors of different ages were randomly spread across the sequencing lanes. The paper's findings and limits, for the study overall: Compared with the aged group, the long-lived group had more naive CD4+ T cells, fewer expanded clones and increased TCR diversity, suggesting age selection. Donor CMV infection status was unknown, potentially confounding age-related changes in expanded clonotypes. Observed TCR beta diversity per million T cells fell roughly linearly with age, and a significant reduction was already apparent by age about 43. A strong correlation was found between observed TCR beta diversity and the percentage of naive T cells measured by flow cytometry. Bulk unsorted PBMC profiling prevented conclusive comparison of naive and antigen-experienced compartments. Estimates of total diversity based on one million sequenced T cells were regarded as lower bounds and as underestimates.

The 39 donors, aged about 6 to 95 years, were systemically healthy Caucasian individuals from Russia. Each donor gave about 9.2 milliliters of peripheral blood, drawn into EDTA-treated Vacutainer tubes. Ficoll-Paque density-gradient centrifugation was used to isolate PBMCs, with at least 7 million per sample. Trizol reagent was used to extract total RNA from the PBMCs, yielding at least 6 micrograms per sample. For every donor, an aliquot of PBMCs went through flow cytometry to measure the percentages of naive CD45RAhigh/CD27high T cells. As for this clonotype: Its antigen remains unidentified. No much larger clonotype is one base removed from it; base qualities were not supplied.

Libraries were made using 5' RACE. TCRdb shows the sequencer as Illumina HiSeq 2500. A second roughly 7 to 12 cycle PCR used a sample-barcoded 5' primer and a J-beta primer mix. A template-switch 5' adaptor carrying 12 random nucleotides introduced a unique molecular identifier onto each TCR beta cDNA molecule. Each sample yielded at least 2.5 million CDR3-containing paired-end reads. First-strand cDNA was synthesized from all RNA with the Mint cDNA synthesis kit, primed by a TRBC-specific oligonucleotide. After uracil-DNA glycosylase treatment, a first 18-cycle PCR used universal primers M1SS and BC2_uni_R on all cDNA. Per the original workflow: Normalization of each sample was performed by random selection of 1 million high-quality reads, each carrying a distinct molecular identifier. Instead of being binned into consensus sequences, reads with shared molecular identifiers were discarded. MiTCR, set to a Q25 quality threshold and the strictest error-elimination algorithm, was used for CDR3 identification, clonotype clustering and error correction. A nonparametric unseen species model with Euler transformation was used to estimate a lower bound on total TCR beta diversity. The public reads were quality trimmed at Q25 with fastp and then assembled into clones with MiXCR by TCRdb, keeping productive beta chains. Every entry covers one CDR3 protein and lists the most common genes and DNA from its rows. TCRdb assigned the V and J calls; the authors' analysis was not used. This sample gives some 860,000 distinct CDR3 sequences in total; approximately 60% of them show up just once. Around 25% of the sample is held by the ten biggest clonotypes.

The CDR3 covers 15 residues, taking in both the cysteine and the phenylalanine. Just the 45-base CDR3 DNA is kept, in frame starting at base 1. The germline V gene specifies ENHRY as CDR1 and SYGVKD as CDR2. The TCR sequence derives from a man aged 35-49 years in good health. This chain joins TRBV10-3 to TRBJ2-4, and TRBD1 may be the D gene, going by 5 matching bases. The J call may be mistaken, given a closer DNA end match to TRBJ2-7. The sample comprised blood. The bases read TGTGCCATCAGTTCATCATCAGGGTTCTTCGACGAGCAGTACTTC. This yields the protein CAISSSSGFFDEQYF.